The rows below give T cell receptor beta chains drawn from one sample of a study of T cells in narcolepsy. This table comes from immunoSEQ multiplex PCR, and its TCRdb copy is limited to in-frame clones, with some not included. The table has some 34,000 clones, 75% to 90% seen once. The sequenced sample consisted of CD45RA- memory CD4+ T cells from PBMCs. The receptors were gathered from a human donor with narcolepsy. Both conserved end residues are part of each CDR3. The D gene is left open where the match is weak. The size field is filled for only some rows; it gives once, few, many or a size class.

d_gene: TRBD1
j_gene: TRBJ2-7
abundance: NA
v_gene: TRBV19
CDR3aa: CASSIRQGYEQYF
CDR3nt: TGTGCCAGTAGTATACGACAGGGGTACGAGCAGTACTTC

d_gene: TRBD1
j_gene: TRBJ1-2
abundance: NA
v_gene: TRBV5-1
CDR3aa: CASSSYRTGPKGGYTF
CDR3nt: TGCGCCAGCAGCTCCTACCGGACAGGACCGAAGGGGGGCTACACCTTC

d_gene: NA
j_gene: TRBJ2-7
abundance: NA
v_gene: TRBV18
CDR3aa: CASSPRTVYEQYF
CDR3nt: TGTGCCAGCTCACCCCGGACAGTTTACGAGCAGTACTTC

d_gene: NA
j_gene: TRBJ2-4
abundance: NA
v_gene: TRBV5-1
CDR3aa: CASGDGLDIQYF
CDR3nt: TGCGCCAGCGGCGACGGCCTAGACATTCAGTACTTC

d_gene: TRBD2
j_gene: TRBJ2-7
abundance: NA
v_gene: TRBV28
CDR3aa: CASSFGLAGVREQYF
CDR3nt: TGTGCCAGCAGTTTCGGACTAGCGGGAGTGCGCGAGCAGTACTTC

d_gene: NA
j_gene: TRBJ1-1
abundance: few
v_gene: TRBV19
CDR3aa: CASSIPGPYTEAFF
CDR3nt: TGTGCCAGTAGTATACCAGGGCCCTACACTGAAGCTTTCTTT

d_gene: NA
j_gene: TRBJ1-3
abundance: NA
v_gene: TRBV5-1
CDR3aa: CASSEGTGIGNTIYF
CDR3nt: TGCGCCAGCAGCGAAGGAACAGGGATAGGAAACACCATATATTTT

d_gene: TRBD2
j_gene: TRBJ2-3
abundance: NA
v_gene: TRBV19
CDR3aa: CASRIAGGRGDTQYF
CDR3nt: TGTGCCAGTAGAATAGCGGGGGGCCGAGGAGATACGCAGTATTTT

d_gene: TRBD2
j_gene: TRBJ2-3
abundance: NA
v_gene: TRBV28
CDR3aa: CASSPSGSYTDTQYF
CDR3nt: TGTGCCAGCAGCCCTAGCGGGAGCTACACAGATACGCAGTATTTT

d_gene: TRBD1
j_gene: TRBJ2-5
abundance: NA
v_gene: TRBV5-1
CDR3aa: CASGRTGEETQYF
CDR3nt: TGCGCCAGCGGTCGGACAGGAGAAGAGACCCAGTACTTC

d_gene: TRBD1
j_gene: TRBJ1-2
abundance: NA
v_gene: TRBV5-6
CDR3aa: CASKIDRGYGYTF
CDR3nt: TGTGCCAGCAAAATAGACAGGGGCTATGGCTACACCTTC

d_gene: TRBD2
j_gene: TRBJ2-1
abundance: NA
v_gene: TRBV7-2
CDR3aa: CASSLTGTNYNEQFF
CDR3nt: TGTGCCAGCAGCCTGACCGGGACTAACTACAATGAGCAGTTCTTC

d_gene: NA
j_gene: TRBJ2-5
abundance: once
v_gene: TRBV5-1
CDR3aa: CASSFPDPTQYF
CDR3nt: TGCGCCAGCAGCTTTCCAGACCCGACCCAGTACTTC

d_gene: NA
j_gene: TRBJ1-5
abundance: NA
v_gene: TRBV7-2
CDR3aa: CASSRGLYSQPQHF
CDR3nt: TGTGCCAGCAGCAGGGGACTTTACTCTCAGCCCCAGCATTTT

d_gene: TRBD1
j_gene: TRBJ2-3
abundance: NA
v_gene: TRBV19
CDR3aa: CASSFYRGSTDTQYF
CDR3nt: TGTGCCAGTAGTTTCTACAGGGGAAGCACAGATACGCAGTATTTT

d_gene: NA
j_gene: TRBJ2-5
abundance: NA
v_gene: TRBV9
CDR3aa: CASSVGGAAIGQETQYF
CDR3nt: TGTGCCAGCAGCGTAGGAGGGGCTGCGATAGGACAAGAGACCCAGTACTTC

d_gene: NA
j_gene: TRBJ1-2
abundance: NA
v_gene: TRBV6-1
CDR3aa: CASSEVQVEAYGYTF
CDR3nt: TGTGCCAGCAGTGAAGTTCAGGTAGAAGCCTATGGCTACACCTTC

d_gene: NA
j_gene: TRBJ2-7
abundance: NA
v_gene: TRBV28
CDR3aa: CASRTHMTGYEQYF
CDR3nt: TGTGCCAGCAGAACCCATATGACAGGCTACGAGCAGTACTTC

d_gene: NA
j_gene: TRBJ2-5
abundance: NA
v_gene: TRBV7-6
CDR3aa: CASSLALPSQRETQYF
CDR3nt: TGTGCCAGCAGCTTAGCGCTGCCGTCCCAAAGAGAGACCCAGTACTTC

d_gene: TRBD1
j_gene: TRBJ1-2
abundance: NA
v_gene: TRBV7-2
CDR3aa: CASSFTLATGGLGYTF
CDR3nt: TGTGCCAGCAGCTTCACTCTAGCGACAGGGGGCTTAGGCTACACCTTC

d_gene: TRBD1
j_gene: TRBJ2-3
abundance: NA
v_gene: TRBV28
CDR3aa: CASSLRQGITDTQYF
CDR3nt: TGTGCCAGCAGTTTAAGACAGGGCATCACAGATACGCAGTATTTT

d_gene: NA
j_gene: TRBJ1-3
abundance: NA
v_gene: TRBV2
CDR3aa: CASRTDSSGNTIYF
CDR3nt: TGTGCCAGCAGGACGGACAGCTCTGGAAACACCATATATTTT

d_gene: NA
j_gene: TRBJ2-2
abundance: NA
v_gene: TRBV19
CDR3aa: CASSVGPGLGELFF
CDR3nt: TGTGCCAGTAGTGTTGGCCCGGGCTTGGGGGAGCTGTTTTTT

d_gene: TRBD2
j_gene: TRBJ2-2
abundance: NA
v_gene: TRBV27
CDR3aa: CASSPRTSVTGELFF
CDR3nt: TGTGCCAGCAGTCCCCGGACTAGCGTGACCGGGGAGCTGTTTTTT

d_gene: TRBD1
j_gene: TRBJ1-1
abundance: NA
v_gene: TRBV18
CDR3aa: CATGQGITEAFF
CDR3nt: TGTGCCACGGGACAGGGGATAACTGAAGCTTTCTTT

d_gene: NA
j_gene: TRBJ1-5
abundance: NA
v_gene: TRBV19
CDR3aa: CASKGVRENNQPQHF
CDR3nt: TGTGCCAGCAAGGGGGTCAGGGAGAACAATCAGCCCCAGCATTTT

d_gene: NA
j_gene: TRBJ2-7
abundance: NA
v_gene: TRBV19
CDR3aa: CASSIDHPRDEQYF
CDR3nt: TGTGCCAGTAGTATAGATCATCCTAGAGACGAGCAGTACTTC

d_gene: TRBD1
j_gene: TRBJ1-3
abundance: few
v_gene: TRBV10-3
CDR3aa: CAHRGTGISGNTIYF
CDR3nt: TGTGCCCATCGGGGGACAGGGATCTCGGGAAACACCATATATTTT

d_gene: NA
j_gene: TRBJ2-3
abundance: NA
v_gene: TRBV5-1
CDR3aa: CASSLDRGGGTDTQYF
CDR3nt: TGCGCCAGCAGCTTGGATAGGGGGGGCGGGACAGATACGCAGTATTTT

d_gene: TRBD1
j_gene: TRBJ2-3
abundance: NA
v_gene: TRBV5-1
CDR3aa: CASSLTGVGTDTQYF
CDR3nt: TGCGCCAGCAGTTTGACAGGGGTTGGCACAGATACGCAGTATTTT

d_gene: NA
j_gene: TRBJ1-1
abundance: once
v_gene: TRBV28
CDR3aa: CASSLPRVRVQNTEAFF
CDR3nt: TGTGCCAGCAGTTTACCGAGGGTTAGAGTCCAGAACACTGAAGCTTTCTTT

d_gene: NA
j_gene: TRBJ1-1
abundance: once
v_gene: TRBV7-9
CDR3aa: CASSLSGRSVF
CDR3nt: TGTGCCAGCAGCTTATCCGGGAGGTCGGTCTTT

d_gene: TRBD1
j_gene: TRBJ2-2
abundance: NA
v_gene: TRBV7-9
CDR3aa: CASSPGTGDLTGELFF
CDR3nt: TGTGCCAGCAGCCCCGGGACAGGGGATCTCACCGGGGAGCTGTTTTTT

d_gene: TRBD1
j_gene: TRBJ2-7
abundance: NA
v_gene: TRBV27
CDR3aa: CASSNPTGSYEQYF
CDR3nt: TGTGCCAGCAGTAACCCGACAGGGTCCTACGAGCAGTACTTC

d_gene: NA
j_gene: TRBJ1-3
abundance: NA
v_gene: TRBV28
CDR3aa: CASSLGGGNGNTIYF
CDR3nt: TGTGCCAGCAGTTTAGGGGGGGGAAATGGAAACACCATATATTTT

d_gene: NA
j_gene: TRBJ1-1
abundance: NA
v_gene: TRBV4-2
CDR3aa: CASSQEGIMNTEAFF
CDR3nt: TGTGCCAGCAGCCAAGAAGGGATAATGAACACTGAAGCTTTCTTT

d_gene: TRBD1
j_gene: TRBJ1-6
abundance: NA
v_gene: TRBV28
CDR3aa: CASSDRATLALSYNSPLHF
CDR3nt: TGTGCCAGCAGCGACAGGGCAACTCTTGCACTCTCCTATAATTCACCCCTCCACTTT

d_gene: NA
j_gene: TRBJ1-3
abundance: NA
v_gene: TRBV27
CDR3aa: CASSPRALSGNTIYF
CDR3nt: TGTGCCAGCAGTCCGAGGGCGTTATCTGGAAACACCATATATTTT

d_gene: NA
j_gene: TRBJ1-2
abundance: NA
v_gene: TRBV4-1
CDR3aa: CASSLIRDGYGYTF
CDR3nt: TGCGCCAGCAGCCTTATTCGGGATGGCTATGGCTACACCTTC

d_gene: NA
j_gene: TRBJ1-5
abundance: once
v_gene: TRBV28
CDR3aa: CASTGFDQPQHF
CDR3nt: TGTGCCAGCACGGGTTTTGATCAGCCCCAGCATTTT

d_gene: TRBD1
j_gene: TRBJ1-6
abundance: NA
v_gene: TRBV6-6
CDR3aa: CASSRGQGGNSPLHF
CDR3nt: TGTGCCAGCTCCCGCGGACAGGGGGGGAATTCACCCCTCCACTTT

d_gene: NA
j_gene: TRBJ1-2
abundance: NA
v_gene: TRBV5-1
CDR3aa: CASSLASGYDGYTF
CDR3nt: TGCGCCAGCAGCTTGGCCTCAGGTTATGATGGCTACACCTTC